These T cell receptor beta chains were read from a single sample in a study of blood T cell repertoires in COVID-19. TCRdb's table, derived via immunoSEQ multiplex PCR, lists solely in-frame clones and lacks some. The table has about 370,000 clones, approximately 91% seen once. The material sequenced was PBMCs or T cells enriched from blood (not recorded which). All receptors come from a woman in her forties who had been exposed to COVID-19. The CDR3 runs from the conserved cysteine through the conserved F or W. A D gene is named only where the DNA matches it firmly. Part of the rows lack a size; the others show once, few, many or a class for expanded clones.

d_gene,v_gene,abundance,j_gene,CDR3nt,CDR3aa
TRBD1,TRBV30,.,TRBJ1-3,TGTGCCTGGAGTGGAACCCGCCGGGACAGGGGATACACCATATATTTT,CAWSGTRRDRGYTIYF
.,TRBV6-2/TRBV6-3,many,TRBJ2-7,TGTGCCAGCAGTCAGGTCCCCTACGAGCAGTACTTC,CASSQVPYEQYF
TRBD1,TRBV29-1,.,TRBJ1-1,TGCAGCGTCACATGGACAGGGGGCGAAACTGAAGCTTTCTTT,CSVTWTGGETEAFF
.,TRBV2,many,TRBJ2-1,TGTGCCAGCAGTCCTCAGCCCCCCACTAGTTACAATGAGCAGTTCTTC,CASSPQPPTSYNEQFF
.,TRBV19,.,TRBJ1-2,TGTGCCAGTAGTATAGACCCGGTCGGCGGAACCTATGGCTACACCTTC,CASSIDPVGGTYGYTF
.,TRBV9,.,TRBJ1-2,TGTGCCAGCAGCCCCAGGGGAGGCTACACCTTC,CASSPRGGYTF
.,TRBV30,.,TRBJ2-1,TGTGCCTCTTCGTGGGGAGGTCTGGACGATGAGCAGTTCTTC,CASSWGGLDDEQFF
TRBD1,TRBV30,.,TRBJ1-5,TGTGCCTTAGGGACAGACTCCAGCAATCAGCCCCAGCATTTT,CALGTDSSNQPQHF
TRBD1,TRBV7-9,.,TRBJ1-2,TGTGCCAGCAGCTTAGCAGGGGGCGCTGATGGCTACACCTTC,CASSLAGGADGYTF
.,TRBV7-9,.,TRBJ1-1,TGTGCCAGCAGGCAGCAGGGAATTGGGAACACTGAAGCTTTCTTT,CASRQQGIGNTEAFF
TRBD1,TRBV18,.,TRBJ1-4,TGTGCCAGCTCACCACAGGGGGCATCAACTAATGAAAAACTGTTTTTT,CASSPQGASTNEKLFF
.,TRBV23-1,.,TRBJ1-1,TGCGCCAATGAGATCGGGGGGCTAACATCTAACACTGAAGCTTTCTTT,CANEIGGLTSNTEAFF
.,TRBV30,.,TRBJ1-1,TGTGCCTGGAGTGCCGGACTGATGAACACTGAAGCTTTCTTT,CAWSAGLMNTEAFF
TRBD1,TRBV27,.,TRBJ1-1,TGTGCCAGCAGTCCCCGGGGACAGTGGGGGGAAGCTTTCTTT,CASSPRGQWGEAFF
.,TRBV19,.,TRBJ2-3,TGTGCCAGTAGTCCCTTGGGGGACACCGCAACTCCTACGCAGTATTTT,CASSPLGDTATPTQYF
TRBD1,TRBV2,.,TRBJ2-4,TGTGCCAGCAGTGAGAATTCATCGGTCAGGGGGTCGTACTTC,CASSENSSVRGSYF
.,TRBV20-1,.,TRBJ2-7,TGCAGTGCTAGTAGAGGGGGTGATTCCTACGAGCAGTACTTC,CSASRGGDSYEQYF
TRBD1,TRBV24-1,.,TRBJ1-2,TGTGCCACCAGTGACCCTCGACAGGGAAACTATGGCTACACCTTC,CATSDPRQGNYGYTF
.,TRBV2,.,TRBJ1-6,TGTGCCAGCAGTCTCGGGACATATAATTCACCCCTCCACTTT,CASSLGTYNSPLHF
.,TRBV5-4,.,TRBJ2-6,TGTGCCAGCAGCGCCCCGACCCGGAGCGGGGCCAACGTCCTGACTTTC,CASSAPTRSGANVLTF
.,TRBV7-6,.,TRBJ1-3,TGTGCCAGCAGCTTATGGGCAGGGTCAGACTCTGGAAACACCATATATTTT,CASSLWAGSDSGNTIYF
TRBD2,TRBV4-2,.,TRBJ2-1,TGTGCCAGCAGCCAACTGAGCGGGAGGTCTTACAATGAGCAGTTCTTC,CASSQLSGRSYNEQFF
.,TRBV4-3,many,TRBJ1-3,TGCGCCAGCAGCCAAGATCCCGGCTCTGGAAACACCATATATTTT,CASSQDPGSGNTIYF
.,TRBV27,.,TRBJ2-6,TGTGCCAGCAGTTCGCGCGGCACTGGGGCCAACGTCCTGACTTTC,CASSSRGTGANVLTF
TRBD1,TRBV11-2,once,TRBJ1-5,TGTGCCAGCAGCCGCGACAGGGGCACACAGCCCCAGCATTTT,CASSRDRGTQPQHF
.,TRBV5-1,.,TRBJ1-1,TGCGCCAGCAGCTTGGTGTCTAACACTGAAGCTTTCTTT,CASSLVSNTEAFF